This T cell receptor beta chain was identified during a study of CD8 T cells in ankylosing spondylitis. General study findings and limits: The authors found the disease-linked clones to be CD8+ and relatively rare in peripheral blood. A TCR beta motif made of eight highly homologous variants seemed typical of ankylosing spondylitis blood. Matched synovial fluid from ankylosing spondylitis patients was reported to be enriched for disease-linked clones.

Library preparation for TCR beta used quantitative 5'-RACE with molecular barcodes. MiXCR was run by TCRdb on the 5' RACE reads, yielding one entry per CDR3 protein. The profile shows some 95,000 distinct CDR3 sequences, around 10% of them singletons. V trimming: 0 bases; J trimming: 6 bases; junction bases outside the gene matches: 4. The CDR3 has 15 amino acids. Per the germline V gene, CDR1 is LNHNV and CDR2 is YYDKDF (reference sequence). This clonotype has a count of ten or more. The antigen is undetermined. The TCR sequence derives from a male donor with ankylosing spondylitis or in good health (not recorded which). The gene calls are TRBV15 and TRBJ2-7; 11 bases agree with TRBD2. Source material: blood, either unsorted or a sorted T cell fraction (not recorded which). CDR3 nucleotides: TGTGCCACCAGCAGAGATGTAGCGGGGGGGCGCGAGCAGTACTTC. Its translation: CATSRDVAGGREQYF.